Presented here are 27 T cell receptor beta chains from one specimen sequenced in a study of T cell changes during pregnancy in multiple sclerosis. Generated by immunoSEQ multiplex PCR, the TCRdb table keeps only in-frame clones and is missing some. The sample lists 90,000 to 95,000 clones; 80% to 95% were seen once. The source material was peripheral blood, sampled before pregnancy. The source of these receptors is a female donor with multiple sclerosis, enrolled in a pregnancy study.

This chain uses TRBV19 with TRBJ1-1; D is unresolved. The germline gives CDR1 LNHDA, CDR2 SQIVND (reference sequence). The CDR3 contains 13 residues. V gave up 2 bases and J gave up 3 bases, with 7 bases separating them. Written as DNA, the CDR3 is TGTGCCAGTAGTATAAGCCCGGACACTGAAGCTTTCTTT. Residues: CASSISPDTEAFF.

The genes are TRBV7-3 and TRBJ1-1, with TRBD1 matching 8 bases. Losses at the gene ends were 2 bases for V and 5 bases for J; bases not matched to a gene: 13. CDR3 length: 17 residues. The germline V gene encodes CDR1 SGHTA and CDR2 FQGTGA. CDR3 nucleotides: TGTGCCAGCAGCTTATATGCCGGGACAGGCGAGGGGACTGAAGCTTTCTTT. As protein: CASSLYAGTGEGTEAFF.

The V gene is TRBV7-6, the J gene TRBJ2-3; 11 nucleotides line up with TRBD1. The CDR3 spans 15 residues. The V segment lost 1 base and the J segment 4 bases; nucleotides outside the gene matches: 1. Germline-derived CDR1 and CDR2 are SGHVS and FNYEAQ. This chain's CDR3 is CASSLGGQGADTQYF. CDR3 nucleotide sequence: TGTGCCAGCAGCTTAGGGGGACAGGGGGCAGATACGCAGTATTTT.

This chain links TRBV9 with TRBJ1-5; D call uncertain. This CDR3 is 17 amino acids long. In germline, CDR1 is SGDLS, CDR2 YYNGEE. Trimming shortened V by 0 bases and J by 0 bases, and 13 bases separated the two germline ends. The CDR3, as DNA: TGTGCCAGCAGCGTAGGAGTGGTAGTAGATAGCAATCAGCCCCAGCATTTT. Translating gives CASSVGVVVDSNQPQHF.

The V and J genes are TRBV28 and TRBJ1-5, with 7 bases matching TRBD1. Germline loops: CDR1 MDHEN, CDR2 SYDVKM. J lost 2 bases, V lost 5 bases, and 9 bases had no gene match. The CDR3 has 16 amino acids. DNA for the CDR3: TGTGCCAGCAGTCCCGAGACAGGGTTAGGCAATCAGCCCCAGCATTTT. Its translation: CASSPETGLGNQPQHF.

The chain has TRBV5-1 and TRBJ2-1, with D maybe TRBD1 (6 bases). This CDR3 is built from 15 residues. CDR1 and CDR2 from the germline V gene are SGHRS and YFSETQ. V was shortened by 4 bases and J by 0 bases, with 11 bases between the two germline ends. The CDR3 reads CASSPVQGSYNEQFF. DNA of the CDR3: TGCGCCAGCAGCCCAGTACAGGGCTCCTACAATGAGCAGTTCTTC.

This rearrangement joins TRBV6-5 to TRBJ2-7; TRBD2 matches at 10 bases. CDR1 is MNHEY, CDR2 SVGAGI, per germline. There are 12 residues in the CDR3. V dropped 9 bases and J dropped 6; count of bases not matched to a gene: 5. The CDR3 sequence: CASGTSEGEQYF. The CDR3 nucleotides read TGTGCCAGTGGGACTAGCGAGGGCGAGCAGTACTTC.

The chain links TRBV2 to TRBJ1-5, with TRBD1 identical over 8 bases. The germline V gene has CDR1 SNHLY and CDR2 FYNNEI. The ends lost 7 bases at V and 1 base at J; junction bases unmatched: 6. The CDR3 is made up of 15 amino acids. The chain's CDR3 is CASKGQGGSNQPQHF. The CDR3 DNA follows: TGTGCCAGCAAAGGACAGGGTGGAAGCAATCAGCCCCAGCATTTT.

This clone occurred once. CDR3 residues: CASSLPSRGRSNSGNTIYF. The CDR3, as DNA: TGTGCCAGCAGTTTACCGAGCAGGGGCCGAAGTAACTCTGGAAACACCATATATTTT. The J gene is TRBJ1-3, the V gene TRBV28; D may be TRBD1 (6 bases). CDR3 length: 19 amino acids. Trimming removed 2 bases at V and 0 bases at J, with 20 bases between. Germline V lookup: CDR1 MDHEN, CDR2 SYDVKM.

The chain carries TRBV10-2 and TRBJ1-5; D not certain. Germline V gene sequence: CDR1 WSHSY, CDR2 SAAADI. Trimming took 3 bases from V and 6 from J, leaving 6 bases between them. The CDR3 totals 12 residues. CDR3 sequence reads: CASSDPGQPQHF. CDR3 coding DNA: TGCGCCAGCAGTGACCCGGGTCAGCCCCAGCATTTT.

The chain recombines TRBV10-2 with TRBJ2-3; 10 nucleotides line up with TRBD1. CDR3 length: 16 amino acids. The trim removed 6 bases at V and 1 base at J, leaving 7 bases unmatched. The germline V gene has CDR1 WSHSY and CDR2 SAAADI. CDR3 sequence reads: CASSLTGGRGTDTQYF. CDR3 DNA sequence: TGCGCCAGCAGCCTGACAGGGGGCCGTGGCACAGATACGCAGTATTTT.

This clone was seen only a few times. The chain recombines TRBV11-3 with TRBJ2-1, with TRBD2 matching 8 bases. V gave up 5 bases and J gave up 0 bases; unmatched junction bases: 3. This CDR3 spans 15 amino acids. CDR1 is SGHNT, CDR2 YENEEA, per germline. The CDR3 DNA reads TGTGCCAGCAGCGCAACTAGCGGCTCCTACAATGAGCAGTTCTTC. This sequence encodes CASSATSGSYNEQFF.

The genes are TRBV7-9 and TRBJ2-7, with 7 bases matching TRBD1. The CDR3 covers 16 residues. Germline V gene sequence: CDR1 SEHNR, CDR2 FQNEAQ (reference sequence). Trimming cost V 3 bases and J 1 base; bases outside gene matches: 9. CDR3 DNA sequence: TGTGCCAGCAGCTTTTCCGCTGGGACAGATTCCTACGAGCAGTACTTC. This codes for CASSFSAGTDSYEQYF.

This chain connects TRBV5-6 to TRBJ1-2, with 8 nucleotides matching TRBD1. This CDR3 spans 14 amino acids. The J segment lost 4 bases and the V segment lost 4 bases, leaving 6 bases of the junction unmatched. In germline, CDR1 is SGHDT, CDR2 YYEEEE. The CDR3 here is CASSLTGASYGYTF. The CDR3 DNA reads as TGTGCCAGCAGCCTGACAGGGGCCAGCTATGGCTACACCTTC.

This clone has a single count. The CDR3 DNA reads TGTGCCAGCAGCTCCATCCAGGCAGGAGAAAAACTGTTTTTT. It specifies CASSSIQAGEKLFF. This chain connects TRBV5-8 to TRBJ1-4; D call uncertain. The CDR3 length is 14 residues. V lost 3 bases and J 8 bases, leaving 14 bases between the germline ends. Germline CDR1 SGHTS, CDR2 YDEGEE.

In its sample, this clone was seen once. V and J are TRBV6-5 and TRBJ2-3, with a tentative D call TRBD1 (5 bases). The CDR3 sequence is 15 residues long. Germline CDR1 is MNHEY and CDR2 is SVGAGI. The V gene lost 0 bases and the J gene lost 2 bases, with 9 bases spanning the gap. CDR3 protein: CASSYSRGSTDTQYF. DNA for the CDR3: TGTGCCAGCAGTTACTCTAGGGGCTCCACAGATACGCAGTATTTT.

The J gene is TRBJ1-4, the V gene TRBV27; D ambiguous. The CDR3 consists of 15 residues. Germline assignment: CDR1 MNHEY and CDR2 SMNVEV (reference sequence). Trimming removed 2 bases at V and 4 bases at J, with 11 bases between. This CDR3 reads CASSLRRLNNEKLFF. The CDR3 DNA is TGTGCCAGCAGTTTACGCAGACTTAATAATGAAAAACTGTTTTTT.

V is TRBV29-1 and J is TRBJ1-1; the D is unclear. V was trimmed by 4 bases and J by 0 bases, leaving 6 bases between them. CDR3 size: 12 residues. Per the germline V gene, CDR1 is SQVTM and CDR2 is ANQGSEA. CDR3 in amino acids: CSVGHMNTEAFF. Here the CDR3 DNA reads TGCAGCGTTGGTCACATGAACACTGAAGCTTTCTTT.

This clone appeared once. The CDR3 sequence: CSVSSPPANEKLFF. The CDR3 coding sequence is TGCAGCGTTTCCTCCCCCCCAGCTAATGAAAAACTGTTTTTT. V gene TRBV29-1 combines with J gene TRBJ1-4; no reliable D call. CDR3 length: 14 residues. The V gene's germline CDR1 is SQVTM and CDR2 ANQGSEA. Trimming removed 5 bases from V and 3 bases from J, with 13 bases in between.

This clone was seen only once. The V gene is TRBV29-1, the J gene TRBJ1-2, with 9 bases fitting TRBD1. There are 13 residues in the CDR3. The germline gives CDR1 SQVTM, CDR2 ANQGSEA. V was pared by 3 bases and J by 6 bases, with 5 bases of the junction left unmatched. The CDR3 sequence: CSVDGTGFDGYTF. The CDR3 DNA reads as TGCAGCGTTGACGGGACAGGGTTTGATGGCTACACCTTC.

This sequence joins TRBV5-1 and TRBJ2-7; 7 nucleotides agree with TRBD1. Losses at the gene ends were 4 bases for V and 2 bases for J; bases not matched to a gene: 3. CDR1 is SGHRS, CDR2 YFSETQ, per germline. There are 13 residues in the CDR3. The CDR3 region is CASSPTGTYEQYF. In DNA, the CDR3 is TGCGCCAGCAGCCCGACAGGGACCTACGAGCAGTACTTC.

This clone appeared a few times. The rearrangement uses TRBV6-5 and TRBJ2-7; D is uncertain. The CDR3 spans 14 residues. V lost 4 bases and J lost 2, with 12 bases in between. The V gene's germline CDR1 is MNHEY and CDR2 SVGAGI. The CDR3 region is CASSLQINPYEQYF. The CDR3 region has the DNA TGTGCCAGCAGTTTACAAATAAACCCCTACGAGCAGTACTTC.

The chain recombines TRBV9 with TRBJ2-3, with 7 bases aligning to TRBD1. CDR1 is SGDLS and CDR2 is YYNGEE in the germline V gene. The CDR3 totals 16 residues. V gave up 0 bases and J gave up 3 bases; unmatched junction bases: 7. The CDR3 sequence: CASSVAPATGTDTQYF. CDR3 in DNA: TGTGCCAGCAGCGTAGCACCGGCGACAGGGACAGATACGCAGTATTTT.

Only one count was recorded for this clone. The chain has TRBV14 and TRBJ2-7; 7 positions agree with TRBD2. The junction had 12 bases not matched to a gene; V was cut back by 4 bases and J by 6 bases. The germline V gene encodes CDR1 SGHDN and CDR2 FVKESK. CDR3 length: 15 residues. The CDR3 DNA is TGTGCCAGCAGCCTTAAGCCAGCGGGAAGTCGCGAGCAGTACTTC. Translation gives CASSLKPAGSREQYF.

The chain recombines TRBV5-1 with TRBJ2-2, with 9 bases identical to TRBD1. Germline CDR1 and CDR2: SGHRS and YFSETQ. The junction had 10 bases not matched to a gene; V was cut back by 4 bases and J by 0 bases. CDR3 length equals 18 residues. CDR3 in DNA: TGCGCCAGCAGCGCCGGGACAGGGTTTCCCGCGAACACCGGGGAGCTGTTTTTT. It is translated as CASSAGTGFPANTGELFF.

This clone appeared once. This chain uses TRBV19 with TRBJ1-5; the match to TRBD1 covers 12 bases. Germline CDR1 and CDR2: LNHDA and SQIVND (reference sequence). The CDR3 loop spans 20 amino acids. V lost 7 bases, J lost 0 bases, and 16 bases stayed unmatched. Written as DNA, the CDR3 is TGTGCCAGTACTTATATCCGGCCGGGACAGGGGGCAGGTAGCAATCAGCCCCAGCATTTT. This codes for CASTYIRPGQGAGSNQPQHF.

The chain joins TRBV7-2 to TRBJ2-2, with a possible D match to TRBD1 (5 bases). The CDR3 covers 15 residues. The V and J ends lost 2 bases and 1 base respectively, with 8 bases between them. Germline-derived CDR1 and CDR2 are SGHTA and FQGNSA. The CDR3 sequence is CASSLRTKNTGELFF. CDR3 DNA: TGTGCCAGCAGCTTACGGACAAAGAACACCGGGGAGCTGTTTTTT.